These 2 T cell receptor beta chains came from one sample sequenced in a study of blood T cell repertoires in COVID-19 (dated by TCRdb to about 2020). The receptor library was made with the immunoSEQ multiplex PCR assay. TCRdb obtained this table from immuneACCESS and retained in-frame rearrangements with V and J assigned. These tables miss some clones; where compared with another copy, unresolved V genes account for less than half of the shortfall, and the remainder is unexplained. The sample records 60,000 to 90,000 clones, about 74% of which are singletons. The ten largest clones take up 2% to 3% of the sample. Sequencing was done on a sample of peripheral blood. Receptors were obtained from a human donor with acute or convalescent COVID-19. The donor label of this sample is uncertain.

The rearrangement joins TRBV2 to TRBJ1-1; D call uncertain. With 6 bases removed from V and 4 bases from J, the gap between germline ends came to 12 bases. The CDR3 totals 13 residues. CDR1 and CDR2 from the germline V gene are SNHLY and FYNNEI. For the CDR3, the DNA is TGTGCCAGCAGCTCCAGGCCGGCCACTGAAGCTTTCTTT. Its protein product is CASSSRPATEAFF.

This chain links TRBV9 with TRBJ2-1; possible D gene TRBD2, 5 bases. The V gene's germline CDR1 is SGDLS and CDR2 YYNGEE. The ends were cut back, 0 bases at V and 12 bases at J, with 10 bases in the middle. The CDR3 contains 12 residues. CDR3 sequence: CASSVENGRQFF. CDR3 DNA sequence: TGTGCCAGCAGCGTAGAAAATGGGAGGCAGTTCTTC.